This is a list of T cell receptor beta chains from one sample in a study of blood T cell repertoires in COVID-19. Libraries were prepared by immunoSEQ multiplex PCR; TCRdb keeps only in-frame clonotypes and omits some of them. The data hold 75,000 to 95,000 clones, with 70% to 90% observed a single time. The sequencing sample was made of peripheral blood. All receptors come from a human donor in a cohort sampled during active COVID-19. Each CDR3 is given with its conserved first and last residue. A D gene is named only where the DNA matches it firmly. A row's size may be missing; if present it is once, few, many or a size class.

CDR3 protein: CATSKGPDTQYF
CDR3 DNA: TGTGCCACCAGTAAGGGGCCGGATACGCAGTATTTT
J gene: TRBJ2-3
clone size: .
D gene: .
V gene: TRBV24-1

CDR3 protein: CASSQEGGMRAFF
CDR3 DNA: TGCGCCAGCAGCCAAGAGGGCGGGATGCGAGCTTTCTTT
J gene: TRBJ1-1
clone size: .
D gene: .
V gene: TRBV4-1

CDR3 protein: CASSTELGRNEQFF
CDR3 DNA: TGTGCCAGTAGTACCGAACTAGGGCGCAATGAGCAGTTCTTC
J gene: TRBJ2-1
clone size: .
D gene: .
V gene: TRBV19

CDR3 protein: CASRLSAADTQYF
CDR3 DNA: TGTGCCAGCAGACTAAGTGCCGCAGATACGCAGTATTTT
J gene: TRBJ2-3
clone size: .
D gene: .
V gene: TRBV6-5

CDR3 protein: CASNLQGLANYGYTF
CDR3 DNA: TGTGCCAGCAACTTACAGGGGCTAGCTAACTATGGCTACACCTTC
J gene: TRBJ1-2
clone size: .
D gene: TRBD1
V gene: TRBV6-5

CDR3 protein: CASSELTSGRFEQYF
CDR3 DNA: TGTGCCAGCAGTGAATTGACTAGCGGGAGGTTCGAGCAGTACTTC
J gene: TRBJ2-7
clone size: .
D gene: TRBD2
V gene: TRBV25-1

CDR3 protein: CASSPGQIYNEQFF
CDR3 DNA: TGTGCCAGCAGCCCCGGACAGATATACAATGAGCAGTTCTTC
J gene: TRBJ2-1
clone size: .
D gene: .
V gene: TRBV5-5

CDR3 protein: CASSAQGNTGELFF
CDR3 DNA: TGTGCCAGCAGCGCACAGGGGAACACCGGGGAGCTGTTTTTT
J gene: TRBJ2-2
clone size: .
D gene: .
V gene: TRBV6-4

CDR3 protein: CASSLYSPGQGYGYTF
CDR3 DNA: TGTGCCAGCAGTTTATACTCGCCGGGACAGGGCTATGGCTACACCTTC
J gene: TRBJ1-2
clone size: .
D gene: TRBD1
V gene: TRBV27

CDR3 protein: CATYPAGGGTEAFF
CDR3 DNA: TGTGCCACCTATCCCGCCGGAGGAGGGACTGAAGCTTTCTTT
J gene: TRBJ1-1
clone size: .
D gene: .
V gene: TRBV6-5

CDR3 protein: CASSPGTGSAEAFF
CDR3 DNA: TGTGCCAGCAGCCCCGGGACAGGGAGTGCTGAAGCTTTCTTT
J gene: TRBJ1-1
clone size: .
D gene: TRBD1
V gene: TRBV7-9

CDR3 protein: CASSSFGTGEGDTEAFF
CDR3 DNA: TGTGCCAGCAGCAGCTTTGGGACAGGGGAGGGGGACACTGAAGCTTTCTTT
J gene: TRBJ1-1
clone size: .
D gene: TRBD1
V gene: TRBV5-6

CDR3 protein: CASSFGPQDTQYF
CDR3 DNA: TGCGCCAGCAGCTTTGGGCCACAAGATACGCAGTATTTT
J gene: TRBJ2-3
clone size: few
D gene: .
V gene: TRBV5-1

CDR3 protein: CASSGGSSSGTNEKLFF
CDR3 DNA: TGTGCCAGCAGCGGGGGCTCGTCGTCGGGGACTAATGAAAAACTGTTTTTT
J gene: TRBJ1-4
clone size: .
D gene: .
V gene: TRBV13

CDR3 protein: CASTTSEQETQYF
CDR3 DNA: TGTGCCAGTACCACTAGTGAACAAGAGACCCAGTACTTC
J gene: TRBJ2-5
clone size: .
D gene: .
V gene: TRBV19

CDR3 protein: CASSPRSGQGNYEQYF
CDR3 DNA: TGTGCCAGCTCACCTCGCTCGGGACAGGGTAACTACGAGCAGTACTTC
J gene: TRBJ2-7
clone size: .
D gene: TRBD1
V gene: TRBV18

CDR3 protein: CASSLKGGGEKLFF
CDR3 DNA: TGTGCCAGCAGTTTAAAAGGGGGCGGTGAAAAACTGTTTTTT
J gene: TRBJ1-4
clone size: .
D gene: TRBD1
V gene: TRBV28

CDR3 protein: CASSYTGSGYTF
CDR3 DNA: TGTGCCAGCAGTTACACAGGGTCTGGCTACACCTTC
J gene: TRBJ1-2
clone size: .
D gene: .
V gene: TRBV6-6

CDR3 protein: CASSLGEDFDGYTF
CDR3 DNA: TGCGCCAGCAGCTTGGGTGAGGATTTCGATGGCTACACCTTC
J gene: TRBJ1-2
clone size: .
D gene: .
V gene: TRBV5-1

CDR3 protein: CASSVLGLGSYEQYF
CDR3 DNA: TGTGCCAGCAGTGTACTGGGGCTCGGCTCCTACGAGCAGTACTTC
J gene: TRBJ2-7
clone size: .
D gene: .
V gene: TRBV2

CDR3 protein: CASSQVGTDNYGYTF
CDR3 DNA: TGTGCCAGCAGCCAAGTAGGGACAGACAACTATGGCTACACCTTC
J gene: TRBJ1-2
clone size: .
D gene: TRBD1
V gene: TRBV3-1/TRBV3-2

CDR3 protein: CASSPTGEGGYTF
CDR3 DNA: TGTGCCAGCAGCCCGACAGGGGAAGGTGGCTACACCTTC
J gene: TRBJ1-2
clone size: .
D gene: TRBD1
V gene: TRBV7-2

CDR3 protein: CASSLWGGTYNSPLHF
CDR3 DNA: TGTGCCAGCAGTCTTTGGGGAGGAACCTATAATTCACCCCTCCACTTT
J gene: TRBJ1-6
clone size: .
D gene: .
V gene: TRBV2

CDR3 protein: CASSLGQNQPQHF
CDR3 DNA: TGTGCCAGCAGCTTGGGTCAGAATCAGCCCCAGCATTTT
J gene: TRBJ1-5
clone size: once
D gene: .
V gene: TRBV5-6

CDR3 protein: CASSSRGLTDTQYF
CDR3 DNA: TGCGCCAGCAGCAGCCGTGGACTTACAGATACGCAGTATTTT
J gene: TRBJ2-3
clone size: .
D gene: .
V gene: TRBV4-3

CDR3 protein: CASSLEVMGQRSQFYEQYF
CDR3 DNA: TGTGCCAGCAGCTTAGAGGTCATGGGACAAAGAAGCCAATTCTACGAGCAGTACTTC
J gene: TRBJ2-7
clone size: .
D gene: .
V gene: TRBV7-9

CDR3 protein: CASSNAQGAPYEQYF
CDR3 DNA: TGTGCCAGTAGTAACGCCCAGGGGGCGCCGTACGAGCAGTACTTC
J gene: TRBJ2-7
clone size: .
D gene: TRBD1
V gene: TRBV19

CDR3 protein: CASTLTGGQETQYF
CDR3 DNA: TGCGCCAGCACCCTGACAGGGGGCCAAGAGACCCAGTACTTC
J gene: TRBJ2-5
clone size: .
D gene: TRBD1
V gene: TRBV5-1

CDR3 protein: CALTSGGPYNEQFF
CDR3 DNA: TGTGCCTTAACTAGCGGGGGTCCTTACAATGAGCAGTTCTTC
J gene: TRBJ2-1
clone size: .
D gene: TRBD2
V gene: TRBV30

CDR3 protein: CASSLAGTTRTVSYNEQFF
CDR3 DNA: TGCGCCAGCAGCTTGGCAGGAACTACCCGGACAGTCTCCTACAATGAGCAGTTCTTC
J gene: TRBJ2-1
clone size: .
D gene: .
V gene: TRBV5-1

CDR3 protein: CASSVRGGSTDTQYF
CDR3 DNA: TGTGCCAGCAGCGTTCGGGGGGGAAGCACAGATACGCAGTATTTT
J gene: TRBJ2-3
clone size: .
D gene: TRBD2
V gene: TRBV9

CDR3 protein: CASSSEGLAGENEQFF
CDR3 DNA: TGTGCCAGCAGCTCCGAGGGACTAGCAGGAGAGAATGAGCAGTTCTTC
J gene: TRBJ2-1
clone size: once
D gene: TRBD2
V gene: TRBV7-8

CDR3 protein: CASSLRGSNEKLFF
CDR3 DNA: TGTGCCAGCAGTTTAAGGGGGTCTAATGAAAAACTGTTTTTT
J gene: TRBJ1-4
clone size: .
D gene: .
V gene: TRBV27

CDR3 protein: CASSVEREPGELFF
CDR3 DNA: TGTGCCAGCAGCGTAGAGAGGGAGCCCGGGGAGCTGTTTTTT
J gene: TRBJ2-2
clone size: .
D gene: .
V gene: TRBV9

CDR3 protein: CASSKLDEQFF
CDR3 DNA: TGTGCCAGCAGTAAACTAGACGAGCAGTTCTTC
J gene: TRBJ2-1
clone size: .
D gene: .
V gene: TRBV2

CDR3 protein: CASSPSGLNTEAFF
CDR3 DNA: TGTGCCAGCTCACCATCCGGGTTGAACACTGAAGCTTTCTTT
J gene: TRBJ1-1
clone size: .
D gene: .
V gene: TRBV18

CDR3 protein: CASSLAGSSGANVLTF
CDR3 DNA: TGTGCCAGCAGCTTGGCGGGGAGCTCTGGGGCCAACGTCCTGACTTTC
J gene: TRBJ2-6
clone size: .
D gene: .
V gene: TRBV5-6

CDR3 protein: CASRLTGAVTGELFF
CDR3 DNA: TGTGCCAGCAGGCTGACAGGGGCCGTAACCGGGGAGCTGTTTTTT
J gene: TRBJ2-2
clone size: .
D gene: TRBD1
V gene: TRBV7-6

CDR3 protein: CASSRRWRVGSTDTQYF
CDR3 DNA: TGTGCCAGCAGCCGCCGCTGGCGGGTGGGTAGCACAGATACGCAGTATTTT
J gene: TRBJ2-3
clone size: .
D gene: .
V gene: TRBV7-2

CDR3 protein: CASSYVGLNTEAFF
CDR3 DNA: TGTGCCAGCAGTTACGTGGGCCTGAACACTGAAGCTTTCTTT
J gene: TRBJ1-1
clone size: few
D gene: .
V gene: TRBV6-5

CDR3 protein: CASSQGEQGAGEQFF
CDR3 DNA: TGTGCCAGCAGCCAAGGTGAACAGGGGGCAGGGGAGCAGTTCTTC
J gene: TRBJ2-1
clone size: .
D gene: TRBD1
V gene: TRBV3-1/TRBV3-2

CDR3 protein: CASSVHGTGTSPLHF
CDR3 DNA: TGTGCCAGCAGTGTCCACGGGACAGGGACTTCACCCCTCCACTTT
J gene: TRBJ1-6
clone size: .
D gene: TRBD1
V gene: TRBV6-4

CDR3 protein: CASSPQGSYNEQFF
CDR3 DNA: TGTGCCAGCAGCCCCCAGGGCTCCTACAATGAGCAGTTCTTC
J gene: TRBJ2-1
clone size: once
D gene: .
V gene: TRBV9

CDR3 protein: CASSLVRERGETQYF
CDR3 DNA: TGTGCCAGCAGCTTAGTACGAGAAAGGGGAGAGACCCAGTACTTC
J gene: TRBJ2-5
clone size: .
D gene: .
V gene: TRBV7-9

CDR3 protein: CASIPGLSSYEQYF
CDR3 DNA: TGTGCCAGTATTCCGGGACTTAGCTCCTACGAGCAGTACTTC
J gene: TRBJ2-7
clone size: .
D gene: .
V gene: TRBV6-5

CDR3 protein: CATSDWTSPGTTDTQYF
CDR3 DNA: TGTGCCACCAGTGATTGGACTAGCCCCGGAACTACAGATACGCAGTATTTT
J gene: TRBJ2-3
clone size: .
D gene: TRBD2
V gene: TRBV24-1

CDR3 protein: CASSQEVRTSNQQYF
CDR3 DNA: TGTGCCAGCTCACAAGAGGTCAGAACGTCTAACCAGCAGTACTTC
J gene: TRBJ2-7
clone size: .
D gene: .
V gene: TRBV18

CDR3 protein: CASSEARRDRVF
CDR3 DNA: TGTGCCAGCAGTGAAGCTAGGCGGGACAGGGTTTTC
J gene: TRBJ2-7
clone size: .
D gene: TRBD1
V gene: TRBV2

CDR3 protein: CASSFTGGYLNTEAFF
CDR3 DNA: TGTGCCAGCAGTTTCACAGGGGGCTATTTGAACACTGAAGCTTTCTTT
J gene: TRBJ1-1
clone size: .
D gene: TRBD1
V gene: TRBV5-4

CDR3 protein: CASSFSAGGRGDQPQHF
CDR3 DNA: TGTGCCAGCAGTTTTTCGGCAGGGGGCCGGGGGGATCAGCCCCAGCATTTT
J gene: TRBJ1-5
clone size: .
D gene: TRBD1
V gene: TRBV6-2/TRBV6-3

CDR3 protein: CSVDAEAYQETQYF
CDR3 DNA: TGCAGCGTTGACGCGGAAGCGTACCAAGAGACCCAGTACTTC
J gene: TRBJ2-5
clone size: few
D gene: .
V gene: TRBV29-1

CDR3 protein: CSVDPDREAQPQHF
CDR3 DNA: TGCAGCGTTGACCCGGACAGGGAAGCACAGCCCCAGCATTTT
J gene: TRBJ1-5
clone size: .
D gene: TRBD1
V gene: TRBV29-1